This TCR beta chain emerged from a study of OX40 agonist ivuxolimab in advanced cancers. Here immunoSEQ multiplex PCR was the method, and the copy in TCRdb shows in-frame clones only, minus some. The sample records tens of thousands of clones, around 92% being singletons. This CDR3 is built from 14 residues. V lost 0 bases and J lost 2, with 8 bases in between. Germline loops: CDR1 SGHNT, CDR2 YYREEE (reference sequence). This sample comprised CD4+ or CD8+ T cells sorted from blood, obtained in a trial of the OX40 agonist ivuxolimab. V is TRBV5-4 and J is TRBJ1-2; D is uncertain. This receptor was taken from an adult with an advanced solid tumor such as melanoma, head and neck, liver or kidney cancer. CDR3 loop: CASSLALDNYGYTF. The CDR3 region has the DNA TGTGCCAGCAGCTTGGCTCTAGACAACTATGGCTACACCTTC.